The rows below give T cell receptor beta chains drawn from one sample of a study of OX40 agonist ivuxolimab in advanced cancers. The table came from immunoSEQ multiplex PCR; TCRdb's copy has only in-frame clones and leaves some out. The sample holds about 68,000 clones, 65% to 90% seen once. The sample in question was CD4+ or CD8+ T cells sorted from blood, obtained in a trial of the OX40 agonist ivuxolimab. The source is an adult with an advanced solid tumor such as melanoma, head and neck, liver or kidney cancer. Both conserved end residues are part of each CDR3.

v_gene: TRBV6-6
j_gene: TRBJ2-5
len: 12
CDR3aa: CASSYSRGTQYF

v_gene: TRBV6-1
j_gene: TRBJ2-5
len: 12
CDR3aa: CASGTALETQYF

v_gene: TRBV9
j_gene: TRBJ2-7
len: 14
CDR3aa: CASSVVAGGDEQYF

v_gene: TRBV9
j_gene: TRBJ2-7
len: 16
CDR3aa: CASSPRFVGNSYEQYF

v_gene: TRBV11-2
j_gene: TRBJ1-4
len: 17
CDR3aa: CASSPSGGVATNEKLFF

v_gene: TRBV29-1
j_gene: TRBJ2-5
len: 13
CDR3aa: CSSRSPPRETQYF

v_gene: TRBV11-3
j_gene: TRBJ2-5
len: 15
CDR3aa: CASSLGLRGRETQYF

v_gene: TRBV6-1
j_gene: TRBJ1-3
len: 14
CDR3aa: CASSEATGVNTIYF

v_gene: TRBV5-4
j_gene: TRBJ1-6
len: 14
CDR3aa: CASSSGREEAPLHF

v_gene: TRBV5-4
j_gene: TRBJ2-7
len: 15
CDR3aa: CASSSPTGAGNEQYF

v_gene: TRBV6-5
j_gene: TRBJ1-2
len: 11
CDR3aa: CASSRDSGYTF

v_gene: TRBV5-1
j_gene: TRBJ2-5
len: 17
CDR3aa: CASSLAGLAGERETQYF

v_gene: TRBV7-2
j_gene: TRBJ2-3
len: 14
CDR3aa: CASSLDGTTDTQYF

v_gene: TRBV11-2
j_gene: TRBJ2-3
len: 13
CDR3aa: CASSLRSRDTQYF

v_gene: TRBV5-1
j_gene: TRBJ2-3
len: 15
CDR3aa: CASSLGDRAADTQYF

v_gene: TRBV6-1
j_gene: TRBJ2-7
len: 13
CDR3aa: CASSERFWNEQYF

v_gene: TRBV13
j_gene: TRBJ2-5
len: 15
CDR3aa: CASSRDRGMGETQYF

v_gene: TRBV11-2
j_gene: TRBJ1-2
len: 15
CDR3aa: CASSLAAGPNYGYTF

v_gene: TRBV19
j_gene: TRBJ1-2
len: 13
CDR3aa: CASSLGQGFGYTF

v_gene: TRBV6-4
j_gene: TRBJ2-2
len: 14
CDR3aa: CASSAGTGVGELFF

v_gene: TRBV28
j_gene: TRBJ2-2
len: 13
CDR3aa: CASWAENTGELFF

v_gene: TRBV2
j_gene: TRBJ2-2
len: 15
CDR3aa: CASSSDRATTGELFF

v_gene: TRBV6-1
j_gene: TRBJ2-5
len: 14
CDR3aa: CASSEAGGLGVRDF

v_gene: TRBV23-1
j_gene: TRBJ1-5
len: 18
CDR3aa: CASSQSTRATGGNQPQHF

v_gene: TRBV30
j_gene: TRBJ1-6
len: 15
CDR3aa: CAWSRQGVNGSPLHF

v_gene: TRBV6-6
j_gene: TRBJ1-6
len: 15
CDR3aa: CASSPQGSYNSPLHF

v_gene: TRBV6-6
j_gene: TRBJ1-4
len: 14
CDR3aa: CASTPDRVGEKLFF

v_gene: TRBV2
j_gene: TRBJ1-4
len: 13
CDR3aa: CASSRGLVEKLFF